This record looks at one T cell receptor (beta chain) sequence and its context. This record comes from a study of blood T cell repertoires in COVID-19. Study summary: Samples representing acute and convalescent COVID-19 were sourced from the United States, Italy and Spain. In each case, the material was cDNA or gDNA derived from T cells, B-cell-depleted T cells, or PBMCs.

Germline CDR1 reads SGHVS; CDR2 reads FQNEAQ. V dropped 1 base and J dropped 4; count of bases not matched to a gene: 4. The CDR3 has 15 residues. Per the authors' pipeline: Counts of nucleated cells, estimated from reference gene primer amplification, were obtained. Produced via immunoSEQ multiplex PCR; TCRdb's table is partial and in-frame only. V and J calls and clone size are as listed in that table; D and trimming were resolved from the DNA. This sample has fewer than 250,000 clones; around 86% occur once, and the top ten carry 1.5% to 2%. The V gene is TRBV7-8, the J gene TRBJ1-5; TRBD1 matches at 7 bases. The clonotype comes from a woman aged 55-70 years who had recovered from COVID-19. The sample taken for sequencing was peripheral blood. The CDR3 DNA is TGTGCCAGCAGCTTAGACAGGGGTGGAAATCAGCCCCAGCATTTT. Residues: CASSLDRGGNQPQHF.